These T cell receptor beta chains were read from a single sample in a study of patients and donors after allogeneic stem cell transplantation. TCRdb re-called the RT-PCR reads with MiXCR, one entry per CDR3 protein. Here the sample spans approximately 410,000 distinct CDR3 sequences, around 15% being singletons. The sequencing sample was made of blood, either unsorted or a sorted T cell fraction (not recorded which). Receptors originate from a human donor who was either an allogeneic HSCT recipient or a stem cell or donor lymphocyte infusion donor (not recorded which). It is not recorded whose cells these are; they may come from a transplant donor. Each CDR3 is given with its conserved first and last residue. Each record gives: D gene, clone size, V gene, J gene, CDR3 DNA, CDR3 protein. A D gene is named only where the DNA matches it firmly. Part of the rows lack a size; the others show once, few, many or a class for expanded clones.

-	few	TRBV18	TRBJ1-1	TGTGCCAGCTCACCGAGGCAGACTGAAGCTTTCTTT	CASSPRQTEAFF
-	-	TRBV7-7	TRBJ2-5	TGTGCCAGCAGCTTATCTCCCTCCGGAGAGACCCAGTACTTC	CASSLSPSGETQYF
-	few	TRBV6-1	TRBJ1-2	TGTGCCAGCAGTCCCCATGGGGGCAGTTTGAAGTCGAATGGCTACACCTTC	CASSPHGGSLKSNGYTF
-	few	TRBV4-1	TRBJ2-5	TGCGCCAGCAGCCCCGGGGATCAGAGTTTGGAGACCCAGTACTTC	CASSPGDQSLETQYF
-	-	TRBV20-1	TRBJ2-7	TGCAGTGCTAGAGATATCCTAGCGGAGCAGTACTTC	CSARDILAEQYF
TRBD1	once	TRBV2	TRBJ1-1	TGTGCCAGCACCCAGTGGGACAGGGGGCCTCCTGAAGCTTTCTTT	CASTQWDRGPPEAFF
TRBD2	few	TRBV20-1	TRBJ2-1	TGCAGTGCCCTCCCCGACGGCGGGGGATACAATGAGCAGTTCTTC	CSALPDGGGYNEQFF
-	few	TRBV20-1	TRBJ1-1	TGCAGTGCTAGAGCGGGCTATAGGGCAACTGAAGCTTTCTTT	CSARAGYRATEAFF
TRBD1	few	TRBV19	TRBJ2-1	TGTGCCAGTAGGACGGGACAGGGGAGGAATGAGCAGTTCTTC	CASRTGQGRNEQFF
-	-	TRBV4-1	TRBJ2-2	TGCGCCAGCAGCCAAGGTGTAGTTTTCCCCACCGGGGAGCTGTTTTTT	CASSQGVVFPTGELFF
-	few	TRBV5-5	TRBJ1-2	TGTGCCAGCAAATTCAGGGCAGAGGCGCCAGGCTACACCTTC	CASKFRAEAPGYTF
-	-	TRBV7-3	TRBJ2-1	TGTGCCAGCAGCTTAAGCCCTAGAAGCTCCTACAATGAGCAGTTCTTC	CASSLSPRSSYNEQFF
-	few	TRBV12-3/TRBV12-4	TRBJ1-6	TGTGCCAGCAGTTTAAAGGCCGGTAATTCACCCCTCCACTTT	CASSLKAGNSPLHF
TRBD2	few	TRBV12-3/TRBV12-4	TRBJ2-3	TGTGCCAGCAGTCCCCCGAGGCGGGAGGGCACAGATACGCAGTATTTT	CASSPPRREGTDTQYF
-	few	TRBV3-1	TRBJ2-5	TGTGCCAGCAGCCAATCCCTCGGGACCGTCCGGGGATGGGAGACCCAGTACTTC	CASSQSLGTVRGWETQYF
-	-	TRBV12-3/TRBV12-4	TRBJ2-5	TGTGTCAGCAGTCTGACGGAATCTTGGGCCCAGTACTTC	CVSSLTESWAQYF
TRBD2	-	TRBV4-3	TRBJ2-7	TGCGCCAGCAGCCAAGAGACTAGCGGGGGGGCTTTGGCATCCTACGAGCAGTACTTC	CASSQETSGGALASYEQYF
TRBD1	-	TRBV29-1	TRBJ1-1	TGCAGCGTTGCCGACAGGGGGGGCACTGAAGCTTTCTTT	CSVADRGGTEAFF
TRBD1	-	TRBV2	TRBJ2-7	TGTGCCAGCATAGTAGACAGGGGATCCTACGAGCAGTACTTC	CASIVDRGSYEQYF
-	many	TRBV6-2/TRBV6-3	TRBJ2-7	TGTGCCAGCAGTTTTGCGGGGACTTACTACGAGCAGTACTTC	CASSFAGTYYEQYF
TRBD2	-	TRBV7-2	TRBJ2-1	TGTGCCAGCAGCCTCCCGCGGGGGGGGGCCACCTACAATGAGCAGTTCTTC	CASSLPRGGATYNEQFF
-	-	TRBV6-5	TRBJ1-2	TGTGCCAGCCGCGTACCGGGGAATGGCTACACCTTC	CASRVPGNGYTF
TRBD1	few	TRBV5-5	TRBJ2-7	TGTGCCAGCAGCTTATCGACAGGGAAAGCCTACGAGCAGTACTTC	CASSLSTGKAYEQYF
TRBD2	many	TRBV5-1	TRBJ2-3	TGCGCCAGCAGCTTTAGCGGGAGGTCTTCCACAGATACGCAGTATTTT	CASSFSGRSSTDTQYF
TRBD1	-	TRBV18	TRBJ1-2	TGTGCCAGCTCATTAGTGCCGGGACAGGGGCACGGCTACACCTTC	CASSLVPGQGHGYTF
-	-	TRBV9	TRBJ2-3	TGTGCCAGCAGCGTAGTGACGGGGACGCAGTATTTT	CASSVVTGTQYF